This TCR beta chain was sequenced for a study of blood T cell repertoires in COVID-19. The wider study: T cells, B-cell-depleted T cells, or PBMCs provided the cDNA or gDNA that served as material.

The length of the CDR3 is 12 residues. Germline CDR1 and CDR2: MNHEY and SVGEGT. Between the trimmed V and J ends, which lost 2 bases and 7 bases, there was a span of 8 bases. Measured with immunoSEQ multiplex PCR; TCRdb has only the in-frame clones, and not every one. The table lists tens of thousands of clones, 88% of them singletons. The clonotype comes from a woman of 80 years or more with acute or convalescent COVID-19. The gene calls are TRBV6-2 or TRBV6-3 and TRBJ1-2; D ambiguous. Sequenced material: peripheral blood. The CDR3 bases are TGTGCCAGCAGTTACCACCAGGTTGGCTACACCTTC. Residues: CASSYHQVGYTF.